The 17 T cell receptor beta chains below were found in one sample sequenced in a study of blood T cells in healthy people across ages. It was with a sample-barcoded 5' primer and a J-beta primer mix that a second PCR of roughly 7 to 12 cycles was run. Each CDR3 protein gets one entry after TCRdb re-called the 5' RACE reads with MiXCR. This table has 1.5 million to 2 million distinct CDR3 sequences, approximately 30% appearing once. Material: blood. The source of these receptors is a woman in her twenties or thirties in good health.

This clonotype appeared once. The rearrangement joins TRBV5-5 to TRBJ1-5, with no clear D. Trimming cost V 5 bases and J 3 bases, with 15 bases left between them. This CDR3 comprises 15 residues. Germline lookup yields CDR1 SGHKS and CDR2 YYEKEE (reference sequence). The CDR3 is CASSSQHRTNQPQHF. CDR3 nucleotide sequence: TGTGCCAGCAGTTCCCAACACCGGACCAATCAGCCCCAGCATTTT.

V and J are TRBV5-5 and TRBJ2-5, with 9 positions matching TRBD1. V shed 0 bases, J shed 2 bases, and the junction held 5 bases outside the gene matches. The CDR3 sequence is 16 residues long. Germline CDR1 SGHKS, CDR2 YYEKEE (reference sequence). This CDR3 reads CASSLDGGTGQETQYF. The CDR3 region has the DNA TGTGCCAGCAGCTTGGATGGCGGGACAGGGCAAGAGACCCAGTACTTC. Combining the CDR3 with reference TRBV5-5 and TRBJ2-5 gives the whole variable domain DAGVTQSPTHLIKTRGQQVTLRCSPISGHKSVSWYQQVLGQGPQFIFQYYEKEERGRGNFPDRFSARQFPNYSSELNVNALLLGDSALYLCASSLDGGTGQETQYFGPGTRLLVL.

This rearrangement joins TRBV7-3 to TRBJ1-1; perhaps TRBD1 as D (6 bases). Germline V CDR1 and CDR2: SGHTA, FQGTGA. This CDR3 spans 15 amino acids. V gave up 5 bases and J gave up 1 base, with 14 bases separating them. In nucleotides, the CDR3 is TGTGCCAGCAGCACTCAAGGGGGTTGGAACACTGAAGCTTTCTTT. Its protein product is CASSTQGGWNTEAFF.

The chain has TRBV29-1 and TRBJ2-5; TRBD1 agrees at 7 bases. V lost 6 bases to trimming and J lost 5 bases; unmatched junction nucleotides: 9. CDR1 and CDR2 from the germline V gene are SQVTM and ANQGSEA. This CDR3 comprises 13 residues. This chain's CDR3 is CSVWIGGSETQYF. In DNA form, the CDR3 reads TGCAGCGTGTGGATAGGGGGCTCGGAGACCCAGTACTTC. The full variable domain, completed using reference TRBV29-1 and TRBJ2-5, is SAVISQKPSRDICQRGTSLTIQCQVDSQVTMMFWYRQQPGQSLTLIATANQGSEATYESGFVIDKFPISRPNLTFSTLTVSNMSPEDSSIYLCSVWIGGSETQYFGPGTRLLVL.

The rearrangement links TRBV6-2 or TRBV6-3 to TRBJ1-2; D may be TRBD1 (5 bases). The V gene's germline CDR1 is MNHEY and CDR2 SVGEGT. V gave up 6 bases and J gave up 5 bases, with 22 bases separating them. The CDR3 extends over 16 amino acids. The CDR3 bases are TGTGCCAGCAGCCGGGGCACCAGAGGAGCCTGGTATGGCTACACCTTC. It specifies CASSRGTRGAWYGYTF.

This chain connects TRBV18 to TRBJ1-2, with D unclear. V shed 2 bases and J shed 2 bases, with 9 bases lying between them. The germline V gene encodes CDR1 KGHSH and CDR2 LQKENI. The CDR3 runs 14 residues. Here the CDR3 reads CASSPEVVNYGYTF. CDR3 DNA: TGTGCCAGCTCACCAGAGGTGGTCAACTATGGCTACACCTTC.

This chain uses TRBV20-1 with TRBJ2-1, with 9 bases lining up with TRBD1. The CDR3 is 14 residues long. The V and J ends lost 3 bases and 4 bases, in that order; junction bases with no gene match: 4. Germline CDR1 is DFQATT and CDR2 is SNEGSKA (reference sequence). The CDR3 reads CSASRQGVYNEQFF. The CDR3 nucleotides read TGCAGTGCTAGTAGACAGGGGGTATACAATGAGCAGTTCTTC.

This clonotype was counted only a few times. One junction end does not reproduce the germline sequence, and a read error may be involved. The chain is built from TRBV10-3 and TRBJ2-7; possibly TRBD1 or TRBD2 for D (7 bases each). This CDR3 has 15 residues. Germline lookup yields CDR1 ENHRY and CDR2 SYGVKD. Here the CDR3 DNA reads TGTGCCATCAGTGAGTCACCAGGGGGAGGGTACGGGCAGTACTTC. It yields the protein CAISESPGGGYGQYF.

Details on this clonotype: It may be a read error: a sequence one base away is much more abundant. The DNA for the CDR3 is TGCAGCGTTGGGGTGACAGGGAATTGGGCGGAAGAGCAGTTCTTC. Translating gives CSVGVTGNWAEEQFF. The chain recombines TRBV29-1 with TRBJ2-1, with TRBD1 identical over 7 bases. V was pared by 4 bases and J by 10 bases, with 16 bases of the junction left unmatched. This CDR3 spans 15 amino acids. CDR1 SQVTM and CDR2 ANQGSEA come from the germline V gene.

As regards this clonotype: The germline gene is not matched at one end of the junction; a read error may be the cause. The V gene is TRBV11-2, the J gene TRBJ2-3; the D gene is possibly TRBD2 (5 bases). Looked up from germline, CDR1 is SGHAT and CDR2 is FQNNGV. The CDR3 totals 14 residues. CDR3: CASSLQDSDDTRYF. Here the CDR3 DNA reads TGTGCCAGCAGCTTACAGGACTCCGACGATACGCGGTATTTT.

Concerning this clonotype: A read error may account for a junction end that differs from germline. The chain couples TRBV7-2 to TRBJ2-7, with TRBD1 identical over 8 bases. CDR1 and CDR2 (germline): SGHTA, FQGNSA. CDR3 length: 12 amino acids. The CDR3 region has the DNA TGTGCCAGCAGCTTTCCCGGGACAGGTAGCCACTTC. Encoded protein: CASSFPGTGSHF.

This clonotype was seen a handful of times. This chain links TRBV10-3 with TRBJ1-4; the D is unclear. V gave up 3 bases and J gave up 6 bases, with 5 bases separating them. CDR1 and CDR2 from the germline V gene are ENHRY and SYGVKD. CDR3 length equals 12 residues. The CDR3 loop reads CAISDGYEKLFF. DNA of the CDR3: TGTGCCATCAGTGACGGATATGAAAAACTGTTTTTT.

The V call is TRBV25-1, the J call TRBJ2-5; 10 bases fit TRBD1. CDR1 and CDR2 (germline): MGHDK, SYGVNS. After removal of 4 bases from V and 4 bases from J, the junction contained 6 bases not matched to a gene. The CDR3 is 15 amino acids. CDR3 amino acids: CASSADRGRRETQYF. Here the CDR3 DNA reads TGTGCCAGCAGTGCTGACAGGGGGCGGCGAGAGACCCAGTACTTC. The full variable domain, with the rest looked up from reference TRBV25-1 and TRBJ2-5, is EADIYQTPRYLVIGTGKKITLECSQTMGHDKMYWYQQDPGMELHLIHYSYGVNSTEKGDLSSESTVSRIRTEHFPLTLESARPSHTSQYLCASSADRGRRETQYFGPGTRLLVL.

CDR3 DNA sequence: TGTGCCAGCAGCTTAGAGTACGGTGCAGGGGCGGGGTACGAGCAGTACTTC. Amino acid sequence: CASSLEYGAGAGYEQYF. This chain links TRBV7-6 with TRBJ2-7; D may be TRBD1 or TRBD2 (6 bases each). The CDR3 runs 17 residues. Germline V gene sequence: CDR1 SGHVS, CDR2 FNYEAQ. The V gene lost 1 base and the J gene lost 4 bases, with 20 bases spanning the gap.

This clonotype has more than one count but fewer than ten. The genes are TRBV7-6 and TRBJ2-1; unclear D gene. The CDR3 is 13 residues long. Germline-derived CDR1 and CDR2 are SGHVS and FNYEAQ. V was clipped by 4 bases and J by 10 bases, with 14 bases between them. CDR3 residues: CASSSTALGEQFF. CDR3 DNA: TGTGCCAGCAGCTCGACTGCCTTGGGGGAGCAGTTCTTC.

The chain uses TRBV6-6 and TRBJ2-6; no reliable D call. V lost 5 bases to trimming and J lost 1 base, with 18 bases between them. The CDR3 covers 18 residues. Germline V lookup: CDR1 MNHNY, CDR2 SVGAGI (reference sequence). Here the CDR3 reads CASSPPAGDPSGANVLTF. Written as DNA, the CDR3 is TGTGCCAGCAGTCCACCCGCAGGAGACCCGTCTGGGGCCAACGTCCTGACTTTC.

In DNA, the CDR3 is TGTGCCACCAGCAGCGCAAATAGGGGTTTTGACCAGCCCCAGCATTTT. As protein: CATSSANRGFDQPQHF. This rearrangement joins TRBV15 to TRBJ1-5; a possible D gene is TRBD1 (5 bases). There are 16 residues in the CDR3. V dropped 3 bases and J dropped 7 bases, with 19 bases sitting between them. Germline-derived CDR1 and CDR2 are LNHNV and YYDKDF (reference sequence).